A selection of T cell receptor beta chains follows, all from one sample in a study of blood T cells in healthy people across ages. TCRdb redid the calling of the 5' RACE reads with MiXCR, one entry per CDR3 protein. The sample has some 800,000 distinct CDR3 sequences, around 25% seen once. These same records also appear under a second study, on T cells of mothers and their children.

What was sequenced was blood. All receptors come from a boy aged 10-17 years in good health. Each CDR3 is given with its conserved first and last residue. The order of the fields is clone size, V gene, J gene, D gene, CDR3 DNA, CDR3 protein. The D gene is left open where the match is weak. Expanded clones get a size class; other rows say once, few or many, or leave the size out.

clone size: few; V gene: TRBV6-1; J gene: TRBJ2-7; D gene: NA; CDR3 DNA: TGTGCCAGCAGTGACGAGGGGGCAGGGGACTGGAGGGAGCAGTACTTC; CDR3 protein: CASSDEGAGDWREQYF
clone size: NA; V gene: TRBV14; J gene: TRBJ2-7; D gene: NA; CDR3 DNA: TGTGCCAGCAGCCCAGGTAGCAACTCCTACGAGCAGTACTTC; CDR3 protein: CASSPGSNSYEQYF
clone size: NA; V gene: TRBV7-8; J gene: TRBJ2-1; D gene: NA; CDR3 DNA: TGTGCCAGCAAGTCAGGGCAAGGACTCTACAATGAGCAGTTCTTC; CDR3 protein: CASKSGQGLYNEQFF
clone size: few; V gene: TRBV7-2; J gene: TRBJ1-2; D gene: NA; CDR3 DNA: TGTGCCAGCAGCTCAGGCGGGGGCTATGGCTACACCTTC; CDR3 protein: CASSSGGGYGYTF
clone size: few; V gene: TRBV15; J gene: TRBJ2-1; D gene: NA; CDR3 DNA: TGTGCCACCAGCAGAGATTGGGAAGGGTTCAGCTACAATGAGCAGTTCTTC; CDR3 protein: CATSRDWEGFSYNEQFF
clone size: NA; V gene: TRBV20-1; J gene: TRBJ2-1; D gene: TRBD2; CDR3 DNA: TGCAGGACTAGCGGGGCTTACAATGAGCAGTTCTTC; CDR3 protein: CRTSGAYNEQFF
clone size: NA; V gene: TRBV29-1; J gene: TRBJ2-5; D gene: NA; CDR3 DNA: TGCAGCGTTGAAGCTGCAAACCAAGAGACCCAGTACTTC; CDR3 protein: CSVEAANQETQYF
clone size: once; V gene: TRBV4-3; J gene: TRBJ2-1; D gene: TRBD2; CDR3 DNA: TGCGCCAGCAGCCAAGATCGGACCCGGGGGGGTGAGCAGTTCTTC; CDR3 protein: CASSQDRTRGGEQFF
clone size: NA; V gene: TRBV28; J gene: TRBJ2-1; D gene: TRBD1; CDR3 DNA: TGTGCCAGCAGGACGGGACAGGGCGGAACTTACAATGAGCAGTTCTTC; CDR3 protein: CASRTGQGGTYNEQFF
clone size: few; V gene: TRBV4-1; J gene: TRBJ2-1; D gene: NA; CDR3 DNA: TGCGCCAGCAGCCGAGTACTAGCCGAAAGCTCCTACAATGAGCAGTTCTTC; CDR3 protein: CASSRVLAESSYNEQFF
clone size: NA; V gene: TRBV28; J gene: TRBJ2-1; D gene: NA; CDR3 DNA: TGTGCCAGCAGTTCCGAATCAAACTCCGAGGATGAGCAGTTCTTC; CDR3 protein: CASSSESNSEDEQFF
clone size: few; V gene: TRBV7-7; J gene: TRBJ2-2; D gene: NA; CDR3 DNA: TGTGCTAGCAGCTTTCAACTGAACACCGGGGAGCTGTTTTTT; CDR3 protein: CASSFQLNTGELFF
clone size: few; V gene: TRBV7-2; J gene: TRBJ2-7; D gene: NA; CDR3 DNA: TGTGCCAGCAGCCCCCCGCGGGGTAGCGGCTTATACGAGCAGTACTTC; CDR3 protein: CASSPPRGSGLYEQYF
clone size: few; V gene: TRBV3-1; J gene: TRBJ1-2; D gene: NA; CDR3 DNA: TGTGCCAGCAGCCGCCATTCGACAGGCGTAGGATATGGCTACACCTTC; CDR3 protein: CASSRHSTGVGYGYTF
clone size: NA; V gene: TRBV28; J gene: TRBJ2-7; D gene: NA; CDR3 DNA: TGTGCCAGCACCGACGAGTCCTACGAGCAGTACTTC; CDR3 protein: CASTDESYEQYF
clone size: few; V gene: TRBV11-2; J gene: TRBJ1-6; D gene: NA; CDR3 DNA: TGTGCCAGCAGCCCATCTGACACGGTTTATTCACCCCTCCACTTT; CDR3 protein: CASSPSDTVYSPLHF
clone size: few; V gene: TRBV9; J gene: TRBJ2-5; D gene: NA; CDR3 DNA: TGTGCCAGCAGCGTAGATGGCGGGGGCGGCTGGACCCAGTACTTC; CDR3 protein: CASSVDGGGGWTQYF
clone size: NA; V gene: TRBV29-1; J gene: TRBJ2-5; D gene: TRBD1; CDR3 DNA: TGCAGCGTCCAAGGGGACAGGGGGACCGTCCAGTACTTC; CDR3 protein: CSVQGDRGTVQYF
clone size: NA; V gene: TRBV29-1; J gene: TRBJ2-7; D gene: NA; CDR3 DNA: TGCAGCGTTCAGCAATCCTACGAGCAGTACTTT; CDR3 protein: CSVQQSYEQYF
clone size: NA; V gene: TRBV29-1; J gene: TRBJ2-2; D gene: TRBD2; CDR3 DNA: TGCAGCGTTGGGGGGGGTTTCACCGGGGAGCTGTTTTTT; CDR3 protein: CSVGGGFTGELFF
clone size: NA; V gene: TRBV5-1; J gene: TRBJ2-3; D gene: NA; CDR3 DNA: TGCGCCAGCAGCTTGGTGGTAAGCACAGATACGCAGTATTTT; CDR3 protein: CASSLVVSTDTQYF
clone size: NA; V gene: TRBV12-3/TRBV12-4; J gene: TRBJ1-1; D gene: NA; CDR3 DNA: TGTGCCAGCAGCCTCGGCAGTGTCATAAACACTGAAGCTTTCTTT; CDR3 protein: CASSLGSVINTEAFF
clone size: many; V gene: TRBV7-9; J gene: TRBJ2-7; D gene: NA; CDR3 DNA: TGTGCCAGCAGCTTAGTTGAAGCGCAGGCCTACGAGCAGTACTTC; CDR3 protein: CASSLVEAQAYEQYF
clone size: NA; V gene: TRBV6-1; J gene: TRBJ1-1; D gene: NA; CDR3 DNA: TGTGCCAGCAGTGAATGGTCTACAGGGTTTCGCACTGAAGCTTTCTTT; CDR3 protein: CASSEWSTGFRTEAFF
clone size: few; V gene: TRBV6-2/TRBV6-3; J gene: TRBJ2-1; D gene: TRBD2; CDR3 DNA: TGTGCCAGCAGTTACCCTCTCACAAGACTAGCGGGAGCGTACAATGAGCAGTTCTTC; CDR3 protein: CASSYPLTRLAGAYNEQFF
clone size: NA; V gene: TRBV9; J gene: TRBJ1-1; D gene: NA; CDR3 DNA: TGTGCCAGCAGCGCGGGTTCTGAGGACAGAGCTTTCTTT; CDR3 protein: CASSAGSEDRAFF
clone size: few; V gene: TRBV28; J gene: TRBJ2-1; D gene: TRBD2; CDR3 DNA: TGTGCCAGCAGTCCACTAGCGGGGGGAACTACTGAGCAGTTCTTC; CDR3 protein: CASSPLAGGTTEQFF
clone size: NA; V gene: TRBV7-9; J gene: TRBJ2-7; D gene: NA; CDR3 DNA: TGTGCCAGCAGCTTAATTAGCGGAGGGGTATCCTACGAGCAGTACTTC; CDR3 protein: CASSLISGGVSYEQYF
clone size: once; V gene: TRBV7-9; J gene: TRBJ2-1; D gene: NA; CDR3 DNA: TGTGCCAGCAGCTCGTTACAGGGAAGGAACTCCTACAATGAGCAGTTCTTC; CDR3 protein: CASSSLQGRNSYNEQFF
clone size: few; V gene: TRBV5-1; J gene: TRBJ2-2; D gene: NA; CDR3 DNA: TGCGCCAGCAGCTCCCTGGGGGTCGGACTTACCGGGGAGCTGTTTTTT; CDR3 protein: CASSSLGVGLTGELFF
clone size: NA; V gene: TRBV7-2; J gene: TRBJ2-5; D gene: NA; CDR3 DNA: TGTGCCAGCAGCTTAGTACAGGGATGGGAGACCCAGTACTTC; CDR3 protein: CASSLVQGWETQYF
clone size: few; V gene: TRBV29-1; J gene: TRBJ2-7; D gene: TRBD1; CDR3 DNA: TGCAGCGTCTGGGACAGGGTGGGTTACGAGCAGTGCTTC; CDR3 protein: CSVWDRVGYEQCF
clone size: NA; V gene: TRBV7-2; J gene: TRBJ2-5; D gene: TRBD2; CDR3 DNA: TGTGCCAGCAGCTTAGTAAACCTAGCGGGACGAGAAGAGACCCAGTACTTC; CDR3 protein: CASSLVNLAGREETQYF
clone size: NA; V gene: TRBV4-3; J gene: TRBJ2-5; D gene: NA; CDR3 DNA: TGCGCCAGCAGCCCCGACCTTGGGGAGACCCAGTACTTC; CDR3 protein: CASSPDLGETQYF
clone size: NA; V gene: TRBV28; J gene: TRBJ2-6; D gene: NA; CDR3 DNA: TGTGCCAGCAGTTTATCAAGAGGGACCGGGGCCAACGTCCTGACTTTC; CDR3 protein: CASSLSRGTGANVLTF
clone size: NA; V gene: TRBV29-1; J gene: TRBJ2-7; D gene: NA; CDR3 DNA: TGCAGCGTTGCCTTTTGGGGCACCTACGAGCAGTACTTC; CDR3 protein: CSVAFWGTYEQYF
clone size: NA; V gene: TRBV5-1; J gene: TRBJ2-4; D gene: NA; CDR3 DNA: TGCGCCAGCAGCTTCGGGACGACCAAAAACATTCAGTACTTC; CDR3 protein: CASSFGTTKNIQYF
clone size: NA; V gene: TRBV6-6; J gene: TRBJ1-5; D gene: NA; CDR3 DNA: TGTGCCAGCAGTTACTGGGACACCAACAATCAGCCCCAGCATTTT; CDR3 protein: CASSYWDTNNQPQHF
clone size: few; V gene: TRBV5-1; J gene: TRBJ2-7; D gene: NA; CDR3 DNA: TGCGCCAGCGGCCCCGCGGCGTGGAGCTCCTACGAGCAGTACTTC; CDR3 protein: CASGPAAWSSYEQYF
clone size: few; V gene: TRBV4-3; J gene: TRBJ2-1; D gene: TRBD2; CDR3 DNA: TGCGCCAGCAGCCCCGAGCGGGAACTTCGCAATGAGCAGTTCTTC; CDR3 protein: CASSPERELRNEQFF
clone size: few; V gene: TRBV19; J gene: TRBJ2-4; D gene: NA; CDR3 DNA: TGTGCCAGTGCCGGGACAGAAAAAAGCCGGGAGGCTTTTAGCCATAGGTGGGACATTCAGTACTTC; CDR3 protein: CASAGTEKSREAFSHRWDIQYF
clone size: NA; V gene: TRBV25-1; J gene: TRBJ2-3; D gene: TRBD2; CDR3 DNA: TGTGCCAGCAGTGCCGGGACTAGCGGGGGCTGGAATACGCAGTATTTT; CDR3 protein: CASSAGTSGGWNTQYF
clone size: NA; V gene: TRBV6-5; J gene: TRBJ1-6; D gene: NA; CDR3 DNA: TGTGCCAGCAGCTATCGGCAGGGTAGCTCCTATAATTCACCCCTCCACTTT; CDR3 protein: CASSYRQGSSYNSPLHF
clone size: NA; V gene: TRBV18; J gene: TRBJ2-5; D gene: TRBD1; CDR3 DNA: TGTGCCAGCTCACGAGACCAGGGCAGGGGGCTCCAAGAGACCCAGTACTTC; CDR3 protein: CASSRDQGRGLQETQYF